Listed below are T cell receptor beta chains from one sample, sequenced in a study of control samples from healthy donors and cancer patients. Generated by immunoSEQ multiplex PCR, the TCRdb table keeps only in-frame clones and is missing some. The table includes tens of thousands of clones, roughly 91% detected once. The sequencing input was blood. Source of these receptors: a man in his thirties or forties in good health. Both conserved end residues are part of each CDR3. Each record gives: clone size, D gene, J gene, V gene, CDR3 length, CDR3 DNA, CDR3 protein. A D gene is named only where the DNA matches it firmly. Where a row states a size, it is once, few, many or the class of an expanded clone; other rows omit it.

abundance: .
d_gene: .
j_gene: TRBJ1-2
v_gene: TRBV10-1
len: 13
CDR3nt: TGCGCCAGCAGTGAGTCGCGAGGGAACGGCTACACCTTC
CDR3aa: CASSESRGNGYTF

abundance: .
d_gene: .
j_gene: TRBJ1-3
v_gene: TRBV18
len: 18
CDR3nt: TGTGCCAGCTCACCACGGTCGGACACTTTGAGCTCTGGAAACACCATATATTTT
CDR3aa: CASSPRSDTLSSGNTIYF

abundance: few
d_gene: TRBD2
j_gene: TRBJ2-7
v_gene: TRBV5-6
len: 14
CDR3nt: TGTGCCAGCAGCGGAGGCGGGAGGGCCTACGAGCAGTACTTC
CDR3aa: CASSGGGRAYEQYF

abundance: .
d_gene: .
j_gene: TRBJ1-5
v_gene: TRBV5-6
len: 14
CDR3nt: TGTGCCAGCAGTTCGAGGAGGGGAGATCAGCCCCAGCATTTT
CDR3aa: CASSSRRGDQPQHF

abundance: .
d_gene: TRBD1
j_gene: TRBJ1-3
v_gene: TRBV27
len: 13
CDR3nt: TGTGCCAGCGGGACAGGCTCTGGAAACACCATATATTTT
CDR3aa: CASGTGSGNTIYF

abundance: .
d_gene: .
j_gene: TRBJ2-1
v_gene: TRBV9
len: 14
CDR3nt: TGTGCCAGCAGCGTAGTTCCGGGTTACAATGAGCAGTTCTTC
CDR3aa: CASSVVPGYNEQFF

abundance: .
d_gene: .
j_gene: TRBJ1-2
v_gene: TRBV14
len: 15
CDR3nt: TGTGCCAGCAGCCAAGTGTCGCGAGGCATGGGTGGCTACACCTTC
CDR3aa: CASSQVSRGMGGYTF

abundance: .
d_gene: TRBD1
j_gene: TRBJ2-2
v_gene: TRBV10-3
len: 15
CDR3nt: TGTGCCATCAGCCGGGGACAGGGGAACACCGGGGAGCTGTTTTTT
CDR3aa: CAISRGQGNTGELFF

abundance: .
d_gene: TRBD2
j_gene: TRBJ2-3
v_gene: TRBV27
len: 16
CDR3nt: TGTGCCAGCAGCGTCGGGGGGGGGCCCCCCACAGATACGCAGTATTTT
CDR3aa: CASSVGGGPPTDTQYF

abundance: .
d_gene: .
j_gene: TRBJ1-3
v_gene: TRBV24-1
len: 13
CDR3nt: TGTGCCACCAGTGATTCCCTCATCAACACCATATATTTT
CDR3aa: CATSDSLINTIYF

abundance: .
d_gene: TRBD1
j_gene: TRBJ1-1
v_gene: TRBV5-1
len: 14
CDR3nt: TGCGCCAGCAGCAACGGAGGACAGGGGGCTAGAGCTTTCTTT
CDR3aa: CASSNGGQGARAFF

abundance: .
d_gene: TRBD1
j_gene: TRBJ1-4
v_gene: TRBV4-1
len: 14
CDR3nt: TGCGCCAGCAGCCAAGGGACAGGGGGGGAAAAACTGTTTTTT
CDR3aa: CASSQGTGGEKLFF

abundance: .
d_gene: TRBD1
j_gene: TRBJ1-5
v_gene: TRBV19
len: 16
CDR3nt: TGTGCCAGTAGTATATATGGGACAGGGAGCAATCAGCCCCAGCATTTT
CDR3aa: CASSIYGTGSNQPQHF

abundance: .
d_gene: TRBD2
j_gene: TRBJ2-1
v_gene: TRBV7-9
len: 17
CDR3nt: TGTGCCAGCAGCGAACTGGGCAGCGGGAGGGGGAGGAATGAGCAGTTCTTC
CDR3aa: CASSELGSGRGRNEQFF

abundance: .
d_gene: .
j_gene: TRBJ2-3
v_gene: TRBV7-8
len: 15
CDR3nt: TGTGCCAGCAGCCGCCAGGAGGTGGGCACAGATACGCAGTATTTT
CDR3aa: CASSRQEVGTDTQYF

abundance: .
d_gene: .
j_gene: TRBJ1-2
v_gene: TRBV12-5
len: 12
CDR3nt: TGTGCTAGTCAGCGGTCACCGGGTGGCTACACCTTC
CDR3aa: CASQRSPGGYTF

abundance: .
d_gene: .
j_gene: TRBJ1-6
v_gene: TRBV3-1/TRBV3-2
len: 16
CDR3nt: TGTGCCAGCAGCCAAGACAGGACTTTGGGGAATTCACCCCTCCACTTT
CDR3aa: CASSQDRTLGNSPLHF

abundance: .
d_gene: .
j_gene: TRBJ2-7
v_gene: TRBV6-5
len: 14
CDR3nt: TGTGCCAGCAGCCAGAAAAACAGGGCCAGCGAGCAGTACTTC
CDR3aa: CASSQKNRASEQYF

abundance: .
d_gene: TRBD2
j_gene: TRBJ2-4
v_gene: TRBV4-1
len: 16
CDR3nt: TGCGCCAGCAGCCATTACGGCGGGGGGGCCAAAAACATTCAGTACTTC
CDR3aa: CASSHYGGGAKNIQYF

abundance: .
d_gene: TRBD2
j_gene: TRBJ2-1
v_gene: TRBV30
len: 15
CDR3nt: TGTGCCTGGAACGTCAACCCGGGGGGTAACAATGAGCAGTTCTTC
CDR3aa: CAWNVNPGGNNEQFF

abundance: .
d_gene: .
j_gene: TRBJ1-3
v_gene: TRBV5-4
len: 15
CDR3nt: TGTGCCTCAGCAGCTTGGTCGGGGCCCGGAAACACCATATATTTT
CDR3aa: CASAAWSGPGNTIYF

abundance: .
d_gene: .
j_gene: TRBJ1-1
v_gene: TRBV7-9
len: 15
CDR3nt: TGTGCCAGCAGCCCGCGGACAAGTATGAACACTGAAGCTTTCTTT
CDR3aa: CASSPRTSMNTEAFF

abundance: .
d_gene: .
j_gene: TRBJ1-1
v_gene: TRBV2
len: 14
CDR3nt: TGTGCCAGCAGTTACGGTCTCCCGAACACTGAAGCTTTCTTT
CDR3aa: CASSYGLPNTEAFF

abundance: .
d_gene: .
j_gene: TRBJ1-5
v_gene: TRBV6-2/TRBV6-3
len: 14
CDR3nt: TGTGCCAGCAGTAACGCGGGATCAGGTCAGCCCCAGCATTTT
CDR3aa: CASSNAGSGQPQHF

abundance: .
d_gene: .
j_gene: TRBJ2-5
v_gene: TRBV7-3
len: 15
CDR3nt: TGTGCCAGCAGCTTAGGTTGGAAGGGGCAAGAGACCCAGTACTTC
CDR3aa: CASSLGWKGQETQYF

abundance: .
d_gene: .
j_gene: TRBJ2-3
v_gene: TRBV19
len: 14
CDR3nt: TGTGCCAGTAGTATTACAGGGGGGGCCGGTACGCAGTATTTT
CDR3aa: CASSITGGAGTQYF

abundance: .
d_gene: .
j_gene: TRBJ2-1
v_gene: TRBV25-1
len: 11
CDR3nt: TGTGCCAGCAGTCCGGGGCCGGAGCAGTTCTTC
CDR3aa: CASSPGPEQFF

abundance: .
d_gene: .
j_gene: TRBJ1-3
v_gene: TRBV11-2
len: 14
CDR3nt: TGTGCCAGCAGCCCGGACAGAACCGGAAACACCATATATTTT
CDR3aa: CASSPDRTGNTIYF

abundance: .
d_gene: .
j_gene: TRBJ1-3
v_gene: TRBV28
len: 12
CDR3nt: TGTGCCAGCAGTTTCCGCCAGCACACCATATATTTT
CDR3aa: CASSFRQHTIYF

abundance: .
d_gene: .
j_gene: TRBJ1-1
v_gene: TRBV27
len: 14
CDR3nt: TGTGCCAGCAGTCGGTCAGGCATGAACACTGAAGCTTTCTTT
CDR3aa: CASSRSGMNTEAFF

abundance: .
d_gene: .
j_gene: TRBJ2-7
v_gene: TRBV28
len: 12
CDR3nt: TGTGCCAGCAGTCCGAAGGCCTACGAGCAGTACTTC
CDR3aa: CASSPKAYEQYF

abundance: .
d_gene: .
j_gene: TRBJ1-3
v_gene: TRBV12-5
len: 17
CDR3nt: TGTGCTAGTGGTTTGGTAATGGACACAGGTGTTGGAAACACCATATATTTT
CDR3aa: CASGLVMDTGVGNTIYF

abundance: .
d_gene: TRBD1
j_gene: TRBJ1-1
v_gene: TRBV9
len: 13
CDR3nt: TGTGCCAGCAGCGGACAGGGGAACACTGAAGCTTTCTTT
CDR3aa: CASSGQGNTEAFF

abundance: .
d_gene: .
j_gene: TRBJ2-7
v_gene: TRBV25-1
len: 13
CDR3nt: TGTGCCAGTGGGGTCGCGGGTCTGTACGAGCAGTACTTC
CDR3aa: CASGVAGLYEQYF

abundance: .
d_gene: .
j_gene: TRBJ2-7
v_gene: TRBV10-3
len: 14
CDR3nt: TGTGCCATCAGTGAGTCGGGCGGACCCTACGAGCAGTACTTC
CDR3aa: CAISESGGPYEQYF